The T cell receptor (beta chain) under discussion was sequenced for a study of shared clonotypes between healthy human individuals. Overall study context: Each donor's CD4 naive and CD4 memory cells filled three plates apiece, CD8 naive two, and CD8 memory one. Study-wide results and limits: Across subsets, estimated richness was generally greater for naive than for memory populations.

Note on this clone: As yet, its antigen is unknown.

V lost 4 bases to trimming and J lost 4 bases, with 9 bases between them. This CDR3 region has 13 residues. Per the germline V gene, CDR1 is LNHDA and CDR2 is SQIVND (reference sequence). 200 to 250 ng DNA, tens of thousands of T cell genomes, went into each sorted-subset replicate PCR. TCRdb's copy holds only in-frame clones and misses some; the assay was immunoSEQ multiplex PCR. The repertoire holds hundreds of thousands of clones, with less than 96% as singletons. This clonotype was obtained from a woman between 25 and 40 years old in good health. The rearrangement uses TRBV19 and TRBJ2-3; D gene uncertain. Sequenced material: naive CD4+ T cells sorted from blood. Regarding subset: CD45RA+ positively selected. The CDR3 protein is CASSRGFSDTQYF. The DNA for the CDR3 is TGTGCCAGTAGTAGGGGTTTCTCAGATACGCAGTATTTT.